The present TCR beta chain was sequenced within a study of high-grade serous ovarian cancer treatment subgroups. Study summary: Each sample yielded on average around 7,000 unique TCR beta rearrangements from around 14,000 reads. Whole-study results and caveats: Spatial context was lost because tumors were sequenced in bulk. TCR relatedness rose with neoantigen level and trended with mutation load. Same-patient tumor repertoires overlapped at roughly 0.095 to 0.79; different patients barely overlapped.

Tumor tissue was taken before any definitive surgery or chemotherapy was given. This clone was recorded a few times. Its antigen is currently unknown. The data were produced by immunoSEQ multiplex PCR, yet TCRdb's version contains in-frame clones alone and is incomplete. The table has around 37,000 clones, roughly three quarters seen once. V gave up 1 base and J gave up 2 bases, with 9 bases separating them. Germline CDR1 LGHNA, CDR2 YSLEER. The CDR3 consists of 14 residues. The origin of this receptor is a human donor with high-grade serous ovarian cancer. The rearrangement uses TRBV4-3 and TRBJ2-7; D may be TRBD2 (6 bases). The sequenced sample consisted of tumor tissue. Written as DNA, the CDR3 is TGCGCCAGCAGCCAAGCCCCGGGAGCCTACGAGCAGTACTTC. The encoded protein is CASSQAPGAYEQYF.